Listed here are 26 T cell receptor beta chains from one sample, sequenced in a study of identical twins. TCRdb passed the 5' RACE reads through MiXCR, listing each CDR3 protein once. The sample records hundreds of thousands of distinct CDR3 sequences, around a sixth being singletons. The sample also formed part of further work on T cells expressing NK-cell markers.

Sequenced: PBMCs. The receptor source for this set is a woman younger than 35 in good health.

The chain employs TRBV5-1 and TRBJ2-2; no clear D gene. V gave up 1 base and J gave up 5 bases, with 12 bases separating them. The CDR3 loop spans 15 amino acids. The germline V gene encodes CDR1 SGHRS and CDR2 YFSETQ. The CDR3 coding sequence is TGCGCCAGCAGCTTGTCGTCGGCCTGGACCGGGGAGCTGTTTTTT. Translation gives CASSLSSAWTGELFF.

This clonotype turned up a few times. The chain couples TRBV3-1 to TRBJ1-6; D perhaps matches TRBD1 (5 bases). Trimming stripped 3 bases from V and 8 bases from J, with 11 bases between. The germline gives CDR1 LGHDT, CDR2 YNNKEL (reference sequence). The CDR3 has 14 amino acids. The CDR3 coding sequence is TGTGCCAGCAGCCATCAGTGGGGCGATTCACCCCTCCACTTT. This encodes CASSHQWGDSPLHF.

In its sample, this clonotype was seen a few times. The V call is TRBV24-1, the J call TRBJ2-7; D is uncertain. Trimming shortened V by 3 bases and J by 6 bases, and 11 bases separated the two germline ends. The CDR3 length is 13 residues. The germline V gene encodes CDR1 KGHDR and CDR2 SFDVKD. CDR3 loop: CATSDRVLGEQYF. In DNA form, the CDR3 reads TGTGCCACCAGTGATAGGGTCCTCGGCGAGCAGTACTTC.

In its sample, this clonotype was seen a few times. The V and J genes are TRBV10-2 and TRBJ2-1, with no clear D. The CDR3 contains 14 residues. Per germline, CDR1 WSHSY and CDR2 SAAADI. V lost 2 bases to trimming and J lost 4 bases, with 9 bases between them. The CDR3 spells CASSEPLDYNEQFF. CDR3 DNA sequence: TGCGCCAGCAGTGAGCCACTGGATTACAATGAGCAGTTCTTC.

The chain recombines TRBV5-1 with TRBJ2-1; tentative D call: TRBD2 (5 bases). Germline V gene lookup returns CDR1 SGHRS and CDR2 YFSETQ. The V gene lost 4 bases and the J gene lost 10 bases, with 12 bases spanning the gap. This CDR3 spans 12 amino acids. CDR3 amino acids: CASSEPREEQFF. CDR3 DNA: TGCGCCAGCAGCGAGCCCCGGGAAGAGCAGTTCTTC.

The chain is built from TRBV2 and TRBJ1-5; the D is unclear. CDR1 and CDR2 from the germline V gene are SNHLY and FYNNEI. Trimming pared 3 bases from V and 5 bases from J, leaving 8 bases between. This CDR3 spans 13 amino acids. CDR3 sequence reads: CASSDYGDQPQHF. The CDR3 DNA reads TGTGCCAGCAGTGACTACGGAGATCAGCCCCAGCATTTT.

The V gene is TRBV9, the J gene TRBJ2-5; 8 bases are a match to TRBD2. The trim removed 0 bases at V and 5 bases at J, leaving 3 bases unmatched. Germline CDR1 SGDLS, CDR2 YYNGEE. This CDR3 contains 14 residues. The CDR3 reads CASSVEAGVETQYF. The CDR3, as DNA: TGTGCCAGCAGCGTAGAAGCGGGAGTTGAGACCCAGTACTTC.

This clonotype was observed at least ten times. The genes are TRBV20-1 and TRBJ2-3, with TRBD2 as a possible D gene (6 bases). The CDR3 has 12 amino acids. The V end was cut by 1 base, the J end by 4 bases, with 6 bases between. Germline lookup yields CDR1 DFQATT and CDR2 SNEGSKA (reference sequence). The CDR3 loop reads CSARAGADTQYF. The CDR3 DNA reads TGCAGTGCTAGAGCGGGGGCAGATACGCAGTATTTT.

The chain couples TRBV29-1 to TRBJ1-1, with TRBD1 identical over 8 bases. Germline loops: CDR1 SQVTM, CDR2 ANQGSEA. Trimming at V came to 2 bases and at J to 8 bases, leaving 10 bases not matched to a gene. The CDR3 has 14 residues. The CDR3 coding sequence is TGCAGCGTTGAACAGGGGGCCCTAGTCTTAGAAGCTTTCTTT. It encodes CSVEQGALVLEAFF.

This clonotype has just a few counts. The J gene is TRBJ1-6, the V gene TRBV4-3; 7 nucleotides line up with TRBD1. The V gene's germline CDR1 is LGHNA and CDR2 YSLEER. V was pared by 0 bases and J by 8 bases, with 4 bases of the junction left unmatched. This CDR3 has 15 amino acids. CDR3 loop: CASSQDRDRHSPLHF. CDR3 coding DNA: TGCGCCAGCAGCCAAGATCGGGACAGACATTCACCCCTCCACTTT.

The CDR3 loop is CASSQDLGSGHEQYF. CDR3 sequence (DNA): TGTGCCAGCAGCCAAGATCTTGGTAGTGGCCACGAGCAGTACTTC. The V call is TRBV14, the J call TRBJ2-7; D is unclear. Looked up from germline, CDR1 is SGHDN and CDR2 is FVKESK. The V end was cut by 0 bases, the J end by 5 bases, with 14 bases between. This CDR3 comprises 15 residues.

This clonotype has only a few counts. The chain couples TRBV4-1 to TRBJ2-1, with 9 bases lining up with TRBD2. The trim removed 4 bases at V and 7 bases at J, leaving 8 bases unmatched. From germline, CDR1 is MGHRA and CDR2 YSYEKL. This CDR3 region has 15 residues. Here the CDR3 reads CASSLLGLAGNEQFF. DNA for the CDR3: TGCGCCAGCAGCCTCCTTGGGCTAGCGGGAAATGAGCAGTTCTTC.

This clonotype was seen more than once but under ten times. In DNA, the CDR3 is TGTGCCAGCAGTTTGAACCAGGACCACAACATTCAGTACTTC. Amino acid sequence: CASSLNQDHNIQYF. V gene TRBV12-3 or TRBV12-4 combines with J gene TRBJ2-4, with D unclear. The CDR3 is 14 amino acids. V was trimmed by 3 bases and J by 7 bases, leaving 13 bases between them.

V and J are TRBV4-3 and TRBJ2-7, with D perhaps TRBD2 (6 bases). The V and J ends lost 1 base and 0 bases respectively, with 10 bases between them. Germline CDR1 LGHNA, CDR2 YSLEER. The length of the CDR3 is 15 residues. This CDR3 reads CASSQAKGLSYEQYF. In DNA form, the CDR3 reads TGCGCCAGCAGCCAAGCGAAGGGACTCTCCTACGAGCAGTACTTC.

This clonotype showed up just a few times. V gene TRBV6-2 or TRBV6-3 combines with J gene TRBJ2-7; 7 positions agree with TRBD2. Germline CDR1 is MNHEY and CDR2 is SVGEGT. V trimming: 0 bases; J trimming: 1 base; junction bases outside the gene matches: 6. This CDR3 comprises 16 residues. Written as DNA, the CDR3 is TGTGCCAGCAGTTACTCGAAGCGGGATTTTTCCTACGAGCAGTACTTC. This sequence encodes CASSYSKRDFSYEQYF.

This clonotype was counted a few times. CDR3 DNA sequence: TGCGCCAGCAGCCGGGGGGAGAGAGAGCAGTACTTC. As protein: CASSRGEREQYF. The chain has TRBV4-3 and TRBJ2-7; TRBD2 is a possible D gene (6 bases). CDR1 and CDR2 from the germline V gene are LGHNA and YSLEER. V lost 4 bases and J lost 7, with 11 bases in between. The CDR3 loop spans 12 amino acids.

This clonotype appeared a few times. This chain links TRBV6-5 with TRBJ2-3; 8 nucleotides agree with TRBD2. The junction had 8 bases not matched to a gene; V was cut back by 3 bases and J by 6 bases. The CDR3 extends over 15 amino acids. In germline, CDR1 is MNHEY, CDR2 SVGAGI. Written as DNA, the CDR3 is TGTGCCAGCAGTTATTCCCGGGGGGGTTGGGATACGCAGTATTTT. This gives the protein CASSYSRGGWDTQYF.

The chain uses TRBV7-2 and TRBJ1-1, with a possible D match to TRBD1 (5 bases). Germline loops: CDR1 SGHTA, CDR2 FQGNSA. Between the trimmed V and J ends, which lost 5 bases and 0 bases, there was a span of 13 bases. The CDR3 totals 15 residues. CDR3 in amino acids: CASSPRQIMNTEAFF. For the CDR3, the DNA is TGTGCCAGCAGCCCTAGACAGATAATGAACACTGAAGCTTTCTTT.

V gene TRBV5-6 combines with J gene TRBJ2-1; 7 bases agree with TRBD2. Per germline, CDR1 SGHDT and CDR2 YYEEEE. V was clipped by 0 bases and J by 6 bases; unmatched bases: 3. The CDR3 is 14 amino acids. The CDR3: CASSLGGGVNEQFF. DNA of the CDR3: TGTGCCAGCAGCTTGGGCGGGGGAGTCAATGAGCAGTTCTTC. Full variable domain (outside the CDR3, taken from reference TRBV5-6 and TRBJ2-1): DAGVTQSPTHLIKTRGQQVTLRCSPKSGHDTVSWYQQALGQGPQFIFQYYEEEERQRGNFPDRFSGHQFPNYSSELNVNALLLGDSALYLCASSLGGGVNEQFFGPGTRLTVL.

This clonotype showed up just a few times. The chain employs TRBV7-9 and TRBJ2-1; 9 nucleotides match TRBD1. The CDR3 extends over 17 amino acids. Germline lookup yields CDR1 SEHNR and CDR2 FQNEAQ (reference sequence). Trimming removed 5 bases from V and 7 bases from J; junction bases left unmatched: 15. The CDR3 loop is CASSARHPGGQGNEQFF. The CDR3 DNA is TGTGCCAGCAGCGCTAGACACCCCGGGGGACAGGGAAATGAGCAGTTCTTC. Full variable domain (missing parts from reference TRBV7-9 and TRBJ2-1): DTGVSQNPRHKITKRGQNVTFRCDPISEHNRLYWYRQTLGQGPEFLTYFQNEAQLEKSRLLSDRFSAERPKGSFSTLEIQRTEQGDSAMYLCASSARHPGGQGNEQFFGPGTRLTVL.

This clonotype was detected ten times or more. V is TRBV6-2 or TRBV6-3 and J is TRBJ2-5; D remains unclear. Per germline, CDR1 MNHEY and CDR2 SVGEGT. With 6 bases removed from V and 5 bases from J, the gap between germline ends came to 13 bases. CDR3 length equals 13 residues. This chain's CDR3 is CASSSMVEETQYF. CDR3 coding DNA: TGTGCCAGCAGCTCTATGGTAGAGGAGACCCAGTACTTC.

The chain is built from TRBV10-3 and TRBJ2-3, with TRBD1 matching over 7 bases. This CDR3 region has 16 residues. The germline V gene encodes CDR1 ENHRY and CDR2 SYGVKD. The trim removed 6 bases at V and 0 bases at J, leaving 9 bases unmatched. The CDR3 here is CAISRQGATSTDTQYF. Here the CDR3 DNA reads TGTGCCATCAGCCGACAGGGTGCCACTAGCACAGATACGCAGTATTTT.

CDR3 DNA sequence: TGCGCCAGCAGCTTGACCCAACCCACAGATACGCAGTATTTT. Encoded protein: CASSLTQPTDTQYF. The gene calls are TRBV5-1 and TRBJ2-3; no definite D call. The germline V gene has CDR1 SGHRS and CDR2 YFSETQ. The V gene lost 1 base and the J gene lost 2 bases, with 8 bases spanning the gap. This CDR3 is built from 14 residues.

This clonotype has ten or more counts. V gene TRBV3-1 combines with J gene TRBJ1-5; TRBD1 aligns across 7 bases. CDR1 and CDR2 from the germline V gene are LGHDT and YNNKEL (reference sequence). V gave up 2 bases and J gave up 4 bases; unmatched junction bases: 2. The CDR3 contains 14 residues. The CDR3 spells CASSQSQGNQPQHF. The CDR3 DNA sequence: TGTGCCAGCAGCCAATCACAGGGGAATCAGCCCCAGCATTTT.

The sample holds many counts of this clonotype. The CDR3 region has the DNA TGTGCCACCAGTGATTCGGCCAGCGGGCAGTATTTT. Its translation: CATSDSASGQYF. The V gene is TRBV24-1, the J gene TRBJ2-3; D is possibly TRBD2 (5 bases). The V end lost 2 bases, the J end lost 11 bases, and 10 bases lay between the germline ends. Germline CDR1 KGHDR, CDR2 SFDVKD. This CDR3 has 12 amino acids.

This rearrangement joins TRBV7-2 to TRBJ2-2; D perhaps matches TRBD1 (6 bases). Per germline, CDR1 SGHTA and CDR2 FQGNSA. V lost 1 base and J 8 bases, leaving 17 bases between the germline ends. The CDR3 is 16 amino acids. This CDR3 is CASSLVGPQGPGELFF. The DNA of the CDR3 is TGTGCCAGCAGCTTAGTGGGACCACAGGGACCTGGGGAGCTGTTTTTT. The full variable domain, in which reference TRBV7-2 and TRBJ2-2 provide the parts outside the CDR3, is GAGVSQSPSNKVTEKGKDVELRCDPISGHTALYWYRQSLGQGLEFLIYFQGNSAPDKSGLPSDRFSAERTGGSVSTLTIQRTQQEDSAVYLCASSLVGPQGPGELFFGEGSRLTVL.